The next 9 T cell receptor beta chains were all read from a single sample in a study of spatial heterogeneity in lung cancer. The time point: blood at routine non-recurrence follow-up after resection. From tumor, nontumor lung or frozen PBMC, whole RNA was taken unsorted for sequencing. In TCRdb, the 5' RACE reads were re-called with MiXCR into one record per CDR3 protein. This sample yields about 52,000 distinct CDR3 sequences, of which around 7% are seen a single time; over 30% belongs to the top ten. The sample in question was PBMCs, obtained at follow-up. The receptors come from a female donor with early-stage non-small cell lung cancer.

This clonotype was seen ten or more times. CDR3 in amino acids: CASSPGTGNTIYF. CDR3 coding DNA: TGTGCCAGCAGCCCGGGAACTGGAAACACCATATATTTT. The V gene is TRBV5-5, the J gene TRBJ1-3; D not resolved. The V and J ends lost 4 bases and 2 bases respectively, with 7 bases between them. CDR1 is SGHKS, CDR2 YYEKEE, per germline (reference sequence). This CDR3 has 13 residues.

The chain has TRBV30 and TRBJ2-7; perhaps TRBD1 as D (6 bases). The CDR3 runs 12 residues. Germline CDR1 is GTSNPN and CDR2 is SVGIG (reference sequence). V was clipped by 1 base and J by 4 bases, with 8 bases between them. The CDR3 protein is CAWSATGYEQYF. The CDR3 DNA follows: TGTGCCTGGAGTGCTACAGGGTACGAGCAGTACTTC. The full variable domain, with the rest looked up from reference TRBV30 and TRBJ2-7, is SQTIHQWPATLVQPVGSPLSLECTVEGTSNPNLYWYRQAAGRGLQLLFYSVGIGQISSEVPQNLSASRPQDRQFILSSKKLLLSDSGFYLCAWSATGYEQYFGPGTRLTVT.

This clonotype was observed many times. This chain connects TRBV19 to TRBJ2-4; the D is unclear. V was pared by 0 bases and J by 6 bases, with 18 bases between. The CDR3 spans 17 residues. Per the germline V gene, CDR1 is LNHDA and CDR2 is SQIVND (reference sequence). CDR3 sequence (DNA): TGTGCCAGTAGTATAGAAGTGCTATTTGGGGTGGGAAACATTCAGTACTTC. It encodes CASSIEVLFGVGNIQYF.

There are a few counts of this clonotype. The CDR3 coding sequence is TGCGCCAGCAGCTTGGTCCAAGAGACCCAGTACTTC. It codes for CASSLVQETQYF. J is TRBJ2-5 and V is TRBV5-1; D is unresolved. CDR1 and CDR2 from the germline V gene are SGHRS and YFSETQ. Between the trimmed V and J ends, which lost 0 bases and 1 base, there was a span of 1 base. CDR3 length equals 12 residues.

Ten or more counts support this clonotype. CDR3 nucleotide sequence: TGTGCCAGTCAACCCCCGGGGGCGGCTGGCTACACCTTC. This encodes CASQPPGAAGYTF. V and J are TRBV5-5 and TRBJ1-2, with D perhaps matching TRBD1 (6 bases). Deletions cut 8 bases from V and 7 bases from J, with 18 bases between. This CDR3 contains 13 residues. Germline V gene data show CDR1 as SGHKS and CDR2 as YYEKEE (reference sequence).

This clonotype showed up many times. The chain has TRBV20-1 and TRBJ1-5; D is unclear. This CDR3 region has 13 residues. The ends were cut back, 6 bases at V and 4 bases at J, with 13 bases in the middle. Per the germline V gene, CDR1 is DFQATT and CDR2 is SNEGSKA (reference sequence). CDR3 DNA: TGCAGTGCCCCGGGGTTAGGAAATCAGCCCCAGCATTTT. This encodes CSAPGLGNQPQHF.

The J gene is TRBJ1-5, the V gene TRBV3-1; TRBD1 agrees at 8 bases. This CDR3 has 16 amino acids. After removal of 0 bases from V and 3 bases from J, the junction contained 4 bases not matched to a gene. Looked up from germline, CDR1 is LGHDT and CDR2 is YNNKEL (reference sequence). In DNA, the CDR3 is TGTGCCAGCAGCCAAGATACGGGACAGGCCAATCAGCCCCAGCATTTT. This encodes CASSQDTGQANQPQHF.

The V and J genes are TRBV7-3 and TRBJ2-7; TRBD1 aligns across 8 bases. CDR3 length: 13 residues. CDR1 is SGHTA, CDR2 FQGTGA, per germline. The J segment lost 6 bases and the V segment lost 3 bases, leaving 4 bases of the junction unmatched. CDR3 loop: CASSFITGGEQYF. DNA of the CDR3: TGTGCCAGCAGCTTTATTACAGGGGGCGAGCAGTACTTC.

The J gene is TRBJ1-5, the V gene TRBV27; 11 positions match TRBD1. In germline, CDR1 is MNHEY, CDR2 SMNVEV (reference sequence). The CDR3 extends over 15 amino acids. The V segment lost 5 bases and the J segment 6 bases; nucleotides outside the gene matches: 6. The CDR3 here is CASSRTGGWGQPQHF. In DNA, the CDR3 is TGTGCCAGCAGTCGGACAGGGGGCTGGGGTCAGCCCCAGCATTTT.